This is a list of T cell receptor beta chains from one sample in a study of preoperative IRX-2 immunotherapy in early breast cancer. Only in-frame clones appear in the TCRdb table, and some are missing; sequencing was by immunoSEQ multiplex PCR. The sample holds about 23,000 clones, around 96% seen once. This sample comprised tumor tissue, obtained after IRX-2 immunotherapy. The receptors shown here come from a human donor with breast cancer. Both conserved end residues are part of each CDR3. The D gene is left open where the match is weak.

J gene	D gene	V gene	CDR3 protein	CDR3 DNA
TRBJ2-3	TRBD2	TRBV9	CASSDYSGSTDTQYF	TGTGCCAGCAGCGACTATAGCGGGAGCACAGATACGCAGTATTTT
TRBJ2-1	TRBD2	TRBV2	CASSAGTSRWNEQFF	TGTGCCAGCAGCGCCGGGACTAGCCGGTGGAATGAGCAGTTCTTC
TRBJ2-7	.	TRBV5-1	CASSFRGDEQYF	TGCGCCAGCAGCTTCAGGGGCGACGAGCAGTACTTC
TRBJ2-1	TRBD2	TRBV18	CASSPRGVSSGPIGYEQFF	TGTGCCAGCTCACCACGGGGGGTGAGTAGCGGGCCTATTGGGTACGAGCAGTTCTTC
TRBJ1-2	.	TRBV7-9	CASSLVLSGTEGYTF	TGTGCCAGCAGCTTAGTATTATCAGGGACGGAAGGCTACACCTTC
TRBJ2-7	.	TRBV4-3	CASSQDSRGAYEQYF	TGCGCCAGCAGCCAAGATTCAAGGGGGGCCTACGAGCAGTACTTC
TRBJ1-2	.	TRBV14	CASSQARVGYTF	TGTGCCAGCAGCCAAGCCAGGGTCGGCTACACCTTC
TRBJ2-7	.	TRBV13	CASSSRRTGYEQYF	TGTGCCAGCAGCTCCCGGAGAACGGGTTACGAGCAGTACTTC
TRBJ2-7	TRBD2	TRBV6-5	CASSYSSGGYEQYF	TGTGCCAGCAGTTACTCTAGCGGGGGCTACGAGCAGTACTTC
TRBJ1-3	.	TRBV11-2	CASSLMDVVSGNTIYF	TGTGCCAGCAGCCTAATGGACGTCGTCTCTGGAAACACCATATATTTT
TRBJ2-3	.	TRBV10-3	CAISEPMSRTDTQYF	TGTGCCATCAGTGAGCCAATGTCCCGCACAGATACGCAGTATTTT
TRBJ1-1	.	TRBV10-2	CASRVQGGNTEAFF	TGCGCCAGCAGGGTTCAGGGCGGGAACACTGAAGCTTTCTTT
TRBJ1-2	.	TRBV2	CASRESWGLNYGYTF	TGTGCCAGCAGGGAATCATGGGGACTTAACTATGGCTACACCTTC
TRBJ2-6	.	TRBV9	CASSVGRAGANVLTF	TGTGCCAGCAGCGTAGGTCGGGCGGGGGCCAACGTCCTGACTTTC